A selection of T cell receptor beta chains follows, all from one sample in a study of cytomegalovirus exposure and HLA in healthy donors. Data came from immunoSEQ multiplex PCR; TCRdb stores just in-frame clones and leaves some out. This table has some 80,000 clones, 96% appearing once. The sample consisted of PBMCs. The receptors derive from a man between 18 and 35 years old in good health and CMV-seropositive. The CDR3 runs from the conserved cysteine through the conserved F or W. A D gene is named only where the DNA matches it firmly. Clone size is shown for a subset of rows, as once, few, many or a class of expanded clone.

V,D,J,size,DNA,CDR3
TRBV11-2,TRBD1,TRBJ1-1,-,TGTGCCAGCAGCTTCCCTCCGGGACAGCATCTCACTGAAGCTTTCTTT,CASSFPPGQHLTEAFF
TRBV5-4,-,TRBJ1-3,once,TGTGCCAGCAGCCCAGGTGGAGGGGCTGGAAACACCATATATTTT,CASSPGGGAGNTIYF
TRBV6-1,-,TRBJ1-1,-,TGTGCCAGCAGTGAATTTTGGGGCGGTTCGGAAGCTTTCTTT,CASSEFWGGSEAFF
TRBV10-1,TRBD1,TRBJ2-3,-,TGCGCCAGCAGTCCCGGGACAGGGGTCGCAGATACGCAGTATTTT,CASSPGTGVADTQYF
TRBV6-6,TRBD1,TRBJ1-1,once,TGTGCCAGCAGTTACTTTTACCGGGACAGGGACACTGAAGCTTTCTTT,CASSYFYRDRDTEAFF
TRBV5-1,-,TRBJ2-5,-,TGCGCCAGCAGCACCGGGAGATCCCAAGAGACCCAGTACTTC,CASSTGRSQETQYF
TRBV30,-,TRBJ1-1,few,TGTGCCTGGCGGGGGAACACTGAAGCTTTCTTT,CAWRGNTEAFF
TRBV5-1,TRBD2,TRBJ2-1,-,TGCGCCAGCAGCTCTATAGCGGGAGATCGGGATGAGCAGTTCTTC,CASSSIAGDRDEQFF
TRBV6-1,-,TRBJ2-7,-,TGTGCCAGCATGGGGGCCGAGCAGTACTTC,CASMGAEQYF
TRBV9,-,TRBJ2-5,-,TGTGCCAGCAGCCTACTACCGACGGGAGAGACCCAGTACTTC,CASSLLPTGETQYF
TRBV2,TRBD1,TRBJ1-1,-,TGTGCCAGCAGGGACAGGGAAAGGACTGAAGCTTTCTTT,CASRDRERTEAFF
TRBV27,-,TRBJ1-5,-,TGTGCCAGCAGTCAGGGGCTTAATCAGCCCCAGCATTTT,CASSQGLNQPQHF
TRBV2,TRBD2,TRBJ2-2,-,TGTGCCAGCACCGAGGGACTAGCGGGAGACACCGGGGAGCTGTTTTTT,CASTEGLAGDTGELFF
TRBV5-1,TRBD2,TRBJ2-7,-,TGCGCCAGCAGCTTGGAGGCTAGCGGTAATTCCTACGAGCAGTACTTC,CASSLEASGNSYEQYF
TRBV18,TRBD2,TRBJ2-3,-,TGTGCCAGCTCTCGAGAGGGCGGGAGACTCGACCCGCAGTATTTT,CASSREGGRLDPQYF
TRBV5-8,-,TRBJ2-7,once,TGTGCCAGCAGCTTGAGGGGGTACGAGCAGTACTTC,CASSLRGYEQYF
TRBV27,TRBD2,TRBJ2-1,-,TGTGCCAGCAGTCAGGGACTAGCGGGAGCGGTTGAGCAGTTCTTC,CASSQGLAGAVEQFF
TRBV14,-,TRBJ1-5,-,TGTGCCAGCAGCCAAGCGCTAACAGGGATTAATCAGCCCCAGCATTTT,CASSQALTGINQPQHF
TRBV28,-,TRBJ2-1,-,TGTGCCAGCAGTTTATGGGGTTGGGAGAATGAGCAGTTCTTC,CASSLWGWENEQFF
TRBV7-9,-,TRBJ1-1,-,TGTGCCAGCAGCTTAGGCCCCGAACGAACGGGCACTGAAGCTTTCTTT,CASSLGPERTGTEAFF
TRBV30,-,TRBJ1-1,-,TGTGCCTGGACTAAAAACAGGGCTGCTTGGGGCACTGAAGCTTTCTTT,CAWTKNRAAWGTEAFF
TRBV6-1,-,TRBJ1-3,-,TGTGCCAGCAGTGATCGTGGGGAGAGCTCTGGAAACACCATATATTTT,CASSDRGESSGNTIYF
TRBV2,TRBD2,TRBJ2-1,-,TGTGCCAGCAGTGAACTACTAGCGGGAGATAATGAGCAGTTCTTC,CASSELLAGDNEQFF
TRBV15,-,TRBJ2-4,-,TGTGCCACCAGCAGATACGGAGTGACGGAAAACATTCAGTACTTC,CATSRYGVTENIQYF